Following are 20 T cell receptor beta chains from one sample sequenced in a study of graft-versus-host responses after intestinal transplantation. Some clones are missing from TCRdb's copy, which holds only in-frame ones; the method was immunoSEQ multiplex PCR. The table records about 97,000 clones, about nine tenths of them present only once. The antigens these receptors bind are not known. This material consisted of unstimulated CD4+ T cells sorted from spleen or lymph node cells, taken before transplant. These receptors originate from a human donor who was the organ donor for an intestinal transplant.

The gene calls are TRBV5-1 and TRBJ2-7, with D possibly TRBD2 on 5 matching bases. Trimming cost V 0 bases and J 6 bases, with 19 bases left between them. The length of the CDR3 is 16 residues. Germline assignment: CDR1 SGHRS and CDR2 YFSETQ. The CDR3 DNA reads TGCGCCAGCAGCTTGGAAGGACTGCTAGTTCCTGGCGAGCAGTACTTC. It is translated as CASSLEGLLVPGEQYF.

The chain combines TRBV5-1 with TRBJ1-3, with a tentative D call TRBD1 (5 bases). Germline V gene data show CDR1 as SGHRS and CDR2 as YFSETQ. The CDR3 extends over 14 amino acids. V lost 0 bases and J lost 3, with 7 bases in between. This CDR3 is CASSLEGIGNTIYF. The CDR3, as DNA: TGCGCCAGCAGCTTGGAGGGGATTGGAAACACCATATATTTT. Looking up the rest from reference TRBV5-1 and TRBJ1-3 gives the full variable domain: KAGVTQTPRYLIKTRGQQVTLSCSPISGHRSVSWYQQTPGQGLQFLFEYFSETQRNKGNFPGRFSGRQFSNSRSEMNVSTLELGDSALYLCASSLEGIGNTIYFGEGSWLTVV.

This clone has only one observation. CDR3 region: CASSQEAGGGNQPQHF. The CDR3 DNA sequence: TGCGCCAGCAGCCAAGAAGCGGGGGGGGGCAATCAGCCCCAGCATTTT. The chain links TRBV4-1 to TRBJ1-5; maybe TRBD1 (5 bases). Trimming shortened V by 0 bases and J by 2 bases, and 11 bases separated the two germline ends. Germline loops: CDR1 MGHRA, CDR2 YSYEKL. CDR3 length: 16 amino acids.

The chain employs TRBV11-2 and TRBJ2-3, with D perhaps matching TRBD2 (6 bases). Germline assignment: CDR1 SGHAT and CDR2 FQNNGV. The CDR3 is made up of 16 amino acids. V lost 7 bases and J lost 2, with 19 bases in between. The CDR3 is CASTPGGRSTTDTQYF. The CDR3 DNA reads TGTGCCAGCACCCCCGGGGGACGATCAACCACAGATACGCAGTATTTT.

V is TRBV4-1 and J is TRBJ2-2; 11 bases match TRBD2. Losses at the gene ends were 7 bases for V and 4 bases for J; bases not matched to a gene: 8. This CDR3 region has 16 residues. Germline assignment: CDR1 MGHRA and CDR2 YSYEKL. CDR3 nucleotide sequence: TGCGCCAGCACCCACCGTAGCGGGGGGGCCACCGGGGAGCTGTTTTTT. It translates to CASTHRSGGATGELFF.

The rearrangement uses TRBV5-1 and TRBJ2-5, with 9 bases aligning to TRBD2. The DNA end lines up better with TRBJ2-7; the J call may be wrong. The CDR3 consists of 16 residues. Per the germline V gene, CDR1 is SGHRS and CDR2 is YFSETQ. The CDR3 reads CASSALAGASTYEQYF. DNA for the CDR3: TGCGCCAGCAGCGCCTTAGCGGGGGCCTCGACCTACGAGCAGTACTTC.

The V gene is TRBV28, the J gene TRBJ1-6, with TRBD1 matching over 9 bases. In germline, CDR1 is MDHEN, CDR2 SYDVKM. CDR3 length: 15 residues. The J segment lost 11 bases and the V segment lost 7 bases, leaving 12 bases of the junction unmatched. CDR3 DNA: TGTGCCAGCACCACCGGGGACAGGGTATCCGCACCCCTCCACTTT. It is translated as CASTTGDRVSAPLHF. The variable domain in full, completed from reference TRBV28 and TRBJ1-6, reads DVKVTQSSRYLVKRTGEKVFLECVQDMDHENMFWYRQDPGLGLRLIYFSYDVKMKEKGDIPEGYSVSREKKERFSLILESASTNQTSMYLCASTTGDRVSAPLHFGNGTRLTVT.

V usage is TRBV7-2 and J usage is TRBJ1-6; 7 bases match TRBD1. CDR1 and CDR2 (germline): SGHTA, FQGNSA. After removal of 4 bases from V and 9 bases from J, the junction contained 9 bases not matched to a gene. The CDR3 runs to 15 residues. The CDR3 DNA follows: TGTGCCAGCAGCTCGTCCGACAGGGCGGGTTCACCCCTCCACTTT. This sequence encodes CASSSSDRAGSPLHF.

This rearrangement joins TRBV28 to TRBJ1-2; D might be TRBD1 (5 bases). This CDR3 is 15 amino acids long. The V and J ends lost 5 bases and 2 bases respectively, with 15 bases between them. The V gene's germline CDR1 is MDHEN and CDR2 SYDVKM. The CDR3 here is CASSPPSGTNYGYTF. The CDR3 DNA reads TGTGCCAGCAGTCCCCCCAGCGGGACGAACTATGGCTACACCTTC.

J is TRBJ2-2 and V is TRBV7-3; 15 nucleotides agree with TRBD2. Germline CDR1 and CDR2: SGHTA and FQGTGA. This CDR3 contains 16 residues. Trimming took 5 bases from V and 7 from J; bases not matched to a gene: 5. The CDR3 coding sequence is TGTGCCAGCAGCCTCGAGGGACTAGCGGGGGGCGGGGAGCTGTTTTTT. This encodes CASSLEGLAGGGELFF.

CDR3 sequence reads: CASSDRELVNTEAFF. CDR3 in DNA: TGTGCCAGCAGTGACAGGGAATTGGTGAACACTGAAGCTTTCTTT. The rearrangement uses TRBV25-1 and TRBJ1-1, with D possibly matching TRBD1 (5 bases). The CDR3 runs 15 residues. CDR1 MGHDK and CDR2 SYGVNS come from the germline V gene. The V end lost 3 bases, the J end lost 0 bases, and 11 bases lay between the germline ends.

This clone showed up just once. The rearrangement joins TRBV9 to TRBJ2-7; 9 bases fit TRBD1. The V segment lost 3 bases and the J segment 5 bases; nucleotides outside the gene matches: 12. Looked up from germline, CDR1 is SGDLS and CDR2 is YYNGEE. The CDR3 length is 16 residues. The chain's CDR3 is CASSAGPGQGRHEQYF. As DNA, the CDR3 is TGTGCCAGCAGCGCCGGACCGGGACAGGGCAGACACGAGCAGTACTTC.

This sequence joins TRBV6-6 and TRBJ2-5, with D tentatively TRBD2 (6 bases). The CDR3 length is 14 residues. The V gene lost 6 bases and the J gene lost 5 bases, with 16 bases spanning the gap. Germline CDR1 MNHNY, CDR2 SVGAGI (reference sequence). Written as DNA, the CDR3 is TGTGCCAGCAGCCACTGGGGCGGGGAGGAGACCCAGTACTTC. This gives the protein CASSHWGGEETQYF.

A word on this clone: One end of the junction is discordant with germline, which a read error may explain. The rearrangement links TRBV18 to TRBJ1-6, with 9 bases aligning to TRBD1. Germline V gives CDR1 KGHSH, CDR2 LQKENI. The CDR3 has 16 residues. The CDR3 spells CASSPQGARYNSPLHF. For the CDR3, the DNA is TGTGCCAGCTCGCCACAGGGGGCGCGCTATAATTCACCCCTCCACTTT.

This chain joins TRBV4-1 and TRBJ2-3, with 7 bases identical to TRBD2. This CDR3 spans 19 amino acids. The ends lost 5 bases at V and 2 bases at J; junction bases unmatched: 19. Germline V gene data show CDR1 as MGHRA and CDR2 as YSYEKL. In nucleotides, the CDR3 is TGCGCCAGCAGCTCCCACTTGTTCCGGGACTACGAATCCACAGATACGCAGTATTTT. Protein: CASSSHLFRDYESTDTQYF.

V usage is TRBV27 and J usage is TRBJ1-5; 7 nucleotides align to TRBD1. V trimming: 5 bases; J trimming: 7 bases; junction bases outside the gene matches: 5. Germline loops: CDR1 MNHEY, CDR2 SMNVEV (reference sequence). The CDR3 spans 13 residues. The CDR3 here is CASSIRTGQPQHF. CDR3 bases: TGTGCCAGCAGTATTCGGACAGGACAGCCCCAGCATTTT.

This clone came up a few times. This chain connects TRBV7-9 to TRBJ1-4, with D perhaps matching TRBD1 (6 bases). CDR3 length equals 16 residues. V was cut by 5 bases and J by 7 bases, with 20 bases left in between. The V gene's germline CDR1 is SEHNR and CDR2 FQNEAQ (reference sequence). Here the CDR3 reads CASSPRGGRGSEKLFF. CDR3 sequence (DNA): TGTGCCAGCAGCCCCCGTGGGGGCAGGGGTAGTGAAAAACTGTTTTTT.

The V and J genes are TRBV5-1 and TRBJ2-2, with unresolved D. The germline V gene has CDR1 SGHRS and CDR2 YFSETQ. Trimming pared 0 bases from V and 3 bases from J, leaving 9 bases between. The CDR3 has 15 amino acids. The CDR3 sequence: CASSLVRIDTGELFF. CDR3 bases: TGCGCCAGCAGCTTGGTCCGAATAGACACCGGGGAGCTGTTTTTT.

The chain uses TRBV27 and TRBJ1-2; D remains ambiguous. The V end was cut by 10 bases, the J end by 3 bases, with 9 bases between. CDR1 and CDR2 (germline): MNHEY, SMNVEV (reference sequence). The CDR3 runs 11 residues. The CDR3 protein is CATRRDYGYTF. CDR3 sequence (DNA): TGTGCCACCCGCCGGGACTATGGCTACACCTTC.

CDR3 residues: CASSLAGFNAEAFF. For the CDR3, the DNA is TGTGCCAGCAGTTTAGCCGGGTTCAACGCTGAAGCTTTCTTT. The V call is TRBV28, the J call TRBJ1-1; D gene uncertain. CDR3 length: 14 amino acids. V lost 2 bases, J lost 6 bases, and 13 bases lay in between. Germline V gives CDR1 MDHEN, CDR2 SYDVKM. The full variable domain, in which reference TRBV28 and TRBJ1-1 provide the parts outside the CDR3, is DVKVTQSSRYLVKRTGEKVFLECVQDMDHENMFWYRQDPGLGLRLIYFSYDVKMKEKGDIPEGYSVSREKKERFSLILESASTNQTSMYLCASSLAGFNAEAFFGQGTRLTVV.